Listed below are T cell receptor beta chains from one sample, sequenced in a study of Ad26.COV2.S vaccination and SARS-CoV-2 variants. Some clones are missing from TCRdb's copy, which holds only in-frame ones; the method was immunoSEQ multiplex PCR. The sample includes some 350,000 clones, about 91% of them seen just once. Specimen: peripheral blood, collected after recovery from COVID-19. The receptors derive from a human donor who had recovered from COVID-19. CDR3s leave out the opening cysteine and the closing phenylalanine or tryptophan.

v_gene: TRBV25-1; j_gene: TRBJ1-6; CDR3aa: ASSESTGIPLH
v_gene: TRBV4-1; j_gene: TRBJ2-7; CDR3aa: ASRSGGYEQY
v_gene: TRBV5-1; j_gene: TRBJ2-7; CDR3aa: ASSLGQGSGEQY
v_gene: TRBV3-1/TRBV3-2; j_gene: TRBJ1-6; CDR3aa: ASSQGYRAVRNSPLH
v_gene: TRBV27; j_gene: TRBJ1-2; CDR3aa: ASILGTGENFGYGYT
v_gene: TRBV27; j_gene: TRBJ2-1; CDR3aa: ASSRGGSWGEQF
v_gene: TRBV10-3; j_gene: TRBJ1-2; CDR3aa: AIRGSQGDHGYT
v_gene: TRBV2; j_gene: TRBJ1-4; CDR3aa: ASKGFGGAVAEKLF
v_gene: TRBV9; j_gene: TRBJ1-2; CDR3aa: ASSAPGGWDYGYT
v_gene: TRBV27; j_gene: TRBJ2-1; CDR3aa: ASSSYSYNEQF
v_gene: TRBV19; j_gene: TRBJ2-6; CDR3aa: ASLVSGANVLT